The rows below give T cell receptor beta chains drawn from one sample of a study of response to subunit inactivated influenza vaccine. TCRdb reprocessed the RT-PCR reads with MiXCR, giving one entry per CDR3 protein. Among about 700,000 distinct CDR3 sequences listed, 14% were seen once. The source was PBMCs from blood, collected less than 15 days before vaccination. These receptor sequences come from a man aged 50 to 60 who received an inactivated influenza vaccine. Each CDR3 is given with its conserved first and last residue. D genes are given only for firm matches. Size is omitted from some rows. Given values are once, few, many or a class for expanded clones.

clone size	D gene	V gene	J gene	CDR3 protein	CDR3 DNA
NA	NA	TRBV5-1	TRBJ2-2	CASSLGLYTVELFF	TGCGCCAGCAGCTTGGGGCTTTACACCGTGGAGCTGTTTTTT
NA	NA	TRBV5-6	TRBJ2-5	CASSSARAARAETQYF	TGTGCCAGCAGCTCGGCCAGGGCTGCCAGGGCAGAGACCCAGTACTTC
NA	TRBD1	TRBV5-1	TRBJ1-1	CASGDRGSGTEAFF	TGCGCCAGCGGGGACAGGGGATCGGGCACTGAAGCTTTCTTT
few	NA	TRBV7-2	TRBJ1-1	CASSPRGGVGGTEAFF	TGTGCCAGCAGCCCTCGCGGGGGGGTCGGTGGCACTGAAGCTTTCTTT
few	NA	TRBV9	TRBJ2-1	CASSASLAMNEQFF	TGTGCCAGCAGCGCGTCTCTAGCGATGAATGAGCAGTTCTTC
NA	NA	TRBV5-1	TRBJ2-6	CASSLVGGANVLTF	TGCGCCAGCAGCTTGGTAGGTGGGGCCAACGTCCTGACTTTC
NA	TRBD1	TRBV30	TRBJ2-5	CAGARGSETQYF	TGTGCCGGGGCCAGGGGGAGTGAGACCCAGTACTTC
NA	NA	TRBV4-1	TRBJ2-5	CASRHQETQYF	TGCGCCAGCAGACATCAAGAGACCCAGTACTTC
NA	NA	TRBV12-3/TRBV12-4	TRBJ2-1	CASSRSLGEAYNEQFF	TGTGCCAGCAGTAGATCCTTGGGGGAGGCCTACAATGAGCAGTTCTTC
NA	TRBD1	TRBV5-1	TRBJ2-1	CASSRPMGQGIDEQFF	TGCGCCAGCAGCCGACCGATGGGACAGGGGATCGATGAGCAGTTCTTC
few	TRBD2	TRBV4-1	TRBJ2-5	CASSLGLAGGGETQYF	TGCGCCAGCAGCCTCGGACTAGCGGGGGGAGGAGAGACCCAGTACTTC
many	NA	TRBV28	TRBJ2-5	CASSFAVWYQETQYF	TGTGCCAGCAGTTTCGCCGTCTGGTACCAAGAGACCCAGTACTTC
NA	TRBD1	TRBV5-1	TRBJ2-7	CASSSQDRGSYEQYF	TGCGCCAGCAGCTCGCAGGACAGGGGGAGCTACGAGCAGTACTTC
few	NA	TRBV10-3	TRBJ2-7	CATRGVHEQYF	TGTGCCACCAGAGGGGTTCACGAGCAGTACTTC
NA	NA	TRBV28	TRBJ2-3	CASSFESDTRGQYF	TGTGCCAGCAGTTTCGAATCGGATACGAGGGGGCAGTATTTT
many	NA	TRBV29-1	TRBJ2-1	CSAAGDRGDPNEQFF	TGCAGCGCTGCGGGGGACAGAGGGGACCCTAATGAGCAGTTCTTC
few	TRBD2	TRBV7-8	TRBJ2-5	CASSSYRLAGGVETQYF	TGTGCCAGCAGCTCTTACAGACTAGCGGGGGGCGTAGAGACCCAGTACTTC
few	TRBD2	TRBV5-1	TRBJ2-1	CASSVGTSSSDEQFF	TGCGCCAGCAGCGTCGGGACTAGCTCTTCCGATGAGCAGTTCTTC
few	NA	TRBV24-1	TRBJ2-6	CATSRPGANVLTF	TGTGCCACCAGTAGGCCTGGGGCCAACGTCCTGACTTTC
few	NA	TRBV5-1	TRBJ1-4	CASSEGPISGGEKLFF	TGCGCCAGCAGCGAAGGACCAATATCCGGGGGGGAAAAACTGTTTTTT
few	NA	TRBV7-2	TRBJ2-2	CASSLARSRTGELFF	TGTGCCAGCAGCTTAGCGCGTAGCAGAACCGGGGAGCTGTTTTTT
few	NA	TRBV4-3	TRBJ1-1	CASSQEVSRGNTEAFF	TGCGCCAGCAGCCAAGAGGTCAGTAGAGGGAACACTGAAGCTTTCTTT
NA	TRBD2	TRBV5-1	TRBJ2-7	CASSEGLASSEQYF	TGCGCCAGCAGCGAGGGACTAGCATCCTCCGAGCAGTACTTC
NA	NA	TRBV20-1	TRBJ2-7	CSANGFKEGGGTYEQYF	TGCAGTGCTAATGGTTTCAAGGAGGGAGGGGGGACCTACGAGCAGTACTTC